This is a list of T cell receptor beta chains from one sample in a study of T-cell memory formation after mild COVID-19. MiXCR, run by TCRdb on the 5' RACE reads, gives a single entry per CDR3 protein. Here the sample spans 450,000 to 650,000 distinct CDR3 sequences, around 17% being singletons. Sequencing was done on a sample of PBMCs or a T cell subset sorted from them (not recorded which). The receptors were sampled from an adult woman who had mild COVID-19 (a few samples of this study predate the infection). Cell type and time point are not known. Each CDR3 is given with its conserved first and last residue. A D gene is named only where the DNA matches it firmly. Size tells how often a clone was seen (once, few, many) or the class of an expanded clone, and some rows leave it out.

D,V,length,J,size,DNA,CDR3
TRBD1,TRBV11-1,14,TRBJ2-7,-,TGTGCCAGCAGCTTATGGGGACAGAGGCCAAAGCAGTACTTC,CASSLWGQRPKQYF
TRBD2,TRBV12-3/TRBV12-4,15,TRBJ2-3,-,TGTGCCAGCAGTGGGACTAGCGGGATAGGGGATACGCAGTATTTT,CASSGTSGIGDTQYF
-,TRBV18,19,TRBJ1-1,few,TGTGCCAGCTCACCCTGGATATCGAAGCAGGGTGCCAGTTGGACTGAAGCTTTCTTT,CASSPWISKQGASWTEAFF
TRBD1,TRBV7-2,12,TRBJ2-7,few,TGTGCCAGCAGCCCTCCTGGACAGGGAAAGTACTTC,CASSPPGQGKYF
TRBD2,TRBV12-3/TRBV12-4,12,TRBJ2-1,-,TGTGCCAGCAGGAGCGGGAGGCGGGAGCAGTTCTTC,CASRSGRREQFF
TRBD1,TRBV24-1,14,TRBJ2-3,few,TGTGCCACCAGTCAACAGGGGTACACAGATACGCAGTATTTT,CATSQQGYTDTQYF
TRBD2,TRBV2,16,TRBJ2-1,few,TGTGCCAGCAGTGAGAAGGCTAGCGGGAGGGACAATGAGCAGTTCTTC,CASSEKASGRDNEQFF
-,TRBV3-1,14,TRBJ2-7,-,TGTGCCAGCAGCCAATTCAGGTCCTCCTACGAGCAGTACTTC,CASSQFRSSYEQYF
TRBD1,TRBV11-2,14,TRBJ2-7,few,TGTGCCAGCAGCAAAGACAGGGGTGGTTACGAGCAGTACTTC,CASSKDRGGYEQYF
TRBD1,TRBV20-1,14,TRBJ2-7,few,TGCAGTGCTAGGGACCCGGGACAGACCTACGAGCAGTACTTC,CSARDPGQTYEQYF
-,TRBV24-1,14,TRBJ2-3,few,TGTGCCACCAGTGACGGCGGGGCCACAGATACGCAGTATTTT,CATSDGGATDTQYF
-,TRBV9,16,TRBJ2-1,few,TGTGCCAGCAGCCGGGTGGACGGAAGCTCCTACAATGAGCAGTTCTTC,CASSRVDGSSYNEQFF
-,TRBV29-1,14,TRBJ2-1,-,TGCAGCGTTGTCGGTCCTAGCTCCTACAATGAGCAGTTCTTC,CSVVGPSSYNEQFF
-,TRBV18,12,TRBJ2-1,few,TGTGCCAGCTCTGTAGGGGTAGAGGAGCAGTTCTTC,CASSVGVEEQFF
TRBD1,TRBV29-1,14,TRBJ2-7,many,TGCAGCGTGACACCCTGGGACAGCTCCTACGAGCAGTACTTC,CSVTPWDSSYEQYF
-,TRBV20-1,13,TRBJ1-2,-,TGCAGTGCTAGGGACTATGATTTCTATGGCTACACCTTC,CSARDYDFYGYTF
-,TRBV15,14,TRBJ2-2,few,TGTGCCACCAGCAGAGGACGGAACACCGGGGAGCTGTTTTTT,CATSRGRNTGELFF
-,TRBV11-2,13,TRBJ2-1,-,TGTGCCAGCAGCCCTGACTACGACAATGAGCAGTTCTTC,CASSPDYDNEQFF
-,TRBV11-3,13,TRBJ1-1,-,TGTGCCAGCAGCTTGAGCCAGGGAACTGAAGCTTTCTTT,CASSLSQGTEAFF
-,TRBV29-1,12,TRBJ2-7,few,TGCAGCGTTGTCACAGAGTTCTACGAGCAGTACTTC,CSVVTEFYEQYF
-,TRBV15,14,TRBJ2-7,many,TGTGCCACCAGCCGGCCGGACTCCTCCTACGAGCAGTACTTC,CATSRPDSSYEQYF
-,TRBV5-1,15,TRBJ1-6,-,TGCGCCAGCAGCGGGTTGGGGCAGGGGAATTCACCCCTCCACTTT,CASSGLGQGNSPLHF
TRBD2,TRBV5-1,16,TRBJ2-3,few,TGCGCCAGCAGCTTGGCCGGGACTAGCGGTCTAGATACGCAGTATTTT,CASSLAGTSGLDTQYF
-,TRBV2,13,TRBJ1-4,-,TGTGCCAGCAGTCCAGGGGTTCGTGAAAAACTGTTTTTT,CASSPGVREKLFF
TRBD1,TRBV5-1,16,TRBJ1-2,-,TGCGCCAGCAGCTTAATGCACCCGACAGGGACGGATGGCTACACCTTC,CASSLMHPTGTDGYTF
-,TRBV24-1,13,TRBJ2-7,-,TGTGCCACCAGTGATTCGGCAGTCTACGAGCAGTACTTC,CATSDSAVYEQYF
-,TRBV2,15,TRBJ2-2,-,TGTGCCAGCAGTGAAGGGACAACGAACACCGGGGAGCTGTTTTTT,CASSEGTTNTGELFF
TRBD2,TRBV20-1,13,TRBJ2-1,few,TGCAGTGCTGACGGGGGGGCCGTGGATGAGCAGTTCTTC,CSADGGAVDEQFF
TRBD1,TRBV7-3,15,TRBJ2-3,-,TGTGCCAGCAGTCCCGGGGACAGGAGCACAGATACGCAGTATTTT,CASSPGDRSTDTQYF
-,TRBV11-2,15,TRBJ2-7,-,TGTGCCAGCAGCTTGATCCAGGGGATTAACAACGAGCAGTACTTC,CASSLIQGINNEQYF
-,TRBV24-1,13,TRBJ2-1,-,TGTGCCACCAGTGCGTCCCCCCCCAATGAGCAGTTCTTC,CATSASPPNEQFF
TRBD1,TRBV7-2,18,TRBJ1-1,few,TGTGCCAGCAGCCCACGAGGCCCAGGGGGCGGCGGGAACACTGAAGCTTTCTTT,CASSPRGPGGGGNTEAFF
TRBD1,TRBV30,13,TRBJ2-5,few,TGTGCCTGGGGGGGGACAGGCCAAGAGACCCAGTACTTC,CAWGGTGQETQYF
-,TRBV20-1,13,TRBJ2-1,few,TGCAGTGCTGTATCTGGGGGAGGAAGCGAGCAGTTCTTC,CSAVSGGGSEQFF
-,TRBV29-1,14,TRBJ2-7,few,TGCAGCGTTAAGCGATCTGGCAGATCCTACGAGCAGTACTTC,CSVKRSGRSYEQYF
TRBD1,TRBV29-1,14,TRBJ1-5,-,TGCAGCGTTATACAGGGGGATAGCAATCAGCCCCAGCATTTT,CSVIQGDSNQPQHF
TRBD1,TRBV12-3/TRBV12-4,15,TRBJ1-5,-,TGTGCCAGCAGTTTAGACAGGGGGGCGGGTAAGCCCCAGCATTTT,CASSLDRGAGKPQHF